This T cell receptor beta chain derives from a study of T cells in localized non-small cell lung cancer. General study findings and limits: Uninvolved adjacent lung showed higher T cell clonality than tumor.

With respect to this clone: Its antigen remains unidentified.

V shed 4 bases and J shed 6 bases, with 13 bases lying between them. Germline V gene lookup returns CDR1 KGHSH and CDR2 LQKENI. CDR3 length: 14 amino acids. Sequencing used immunoSEQ multiplex PCR; TCRdb keeps in-frame clones, though not all of them. This sample has over a thousand clones, with roughly 35% found just once. The chain has TRBV18 and TRBJ1-3; perhaps TRBD1 as D (6 bases). The starting material was lung tumor tissue, obtained before any cancer treatment. The clonotype was recovered from a female donor of 60 years or more with stage II lung adenocarcinoma. The CDR3 spells CASSLSGHQNTIYF. The CDR3 DNA is TGTGCCAGCTCACTCTCGGGACATCAAAACACCATATATTTT.